These T cell receptor beta chains were read from a single sample in a study of control samples from healthy donors and cancer patients. Produced via immunoSEQ multiplex PCR; TCRdb's table is partial and in-frame only. The sample lists fewer than 200,000 clones, around 93% occurring once. The sequencing sample was made of blood. The origin of the receptors is a woman in her sixties or seventies in good health. Both conserved end residues are part of each CDR3. The order of the fields is clone size, D gene, V gene, CDR3 length, J gene, CDR3 DNA, CDR3 protein. A D gene is named only where the DNA matches it firmly. Size values are once, few and many counts, or a class for expanded clones, and some rows have none.

size: -; D: TRBD1; V: TRBV6-2/TRBV6-3; length: 17; J: TRBJ1-5; DNA: TGTGCCAGCAGCCAAAGGTCCCGGGACAGGGGCAGCGCGCCCCAGCATTTT; CDR3: CASSQRSRDRGSAPQHF
size: -; D: -; V: TRBV2; length: 16; J: TRBJ2-1; DNA: TGTGCCAGCAGTGAATTAGCGGACGCCTCCTACAATGAGCAGTTCTTC; CDR3: CASSELADASYNEQFF
size: -; D: TRBD2; V: TRBV4-1; length: 15; J: TRBJ2-5; DNA: TGCGCCAGCAGCCGGACTAGCGGGAGTCAAGAGACCCAGTACTTC; CDR3: CASSRTSGSQETQYF
size: once; D: -; V: TRBV28; length: 15; J: TRBJ1-1; DNA: TGTGCCAGCAGTTCTCCTGGACGGTGGAACACTGAAGCTTTCTTT; CDR3: CASSSPGRWNTEAFF
size: -; D: -; V: TRBV5-8; length: 16; J: TRBJ2-2; DNA: TGTGCCAGCAGCGTCTCCCGGGGGAGAAACACCGGGGAGCTGTTTTTT; CDR3: CASSVSRGRNTGELFF
size: -; D: TRBD1; V: TRBV29-1; length: 13; J: TRBJ1-1; DNA: TGCAGCGTCCTACAGGGGCCGAACACTGAAGCTTTCTTT; CDR3: CSVLQGPNTEAFF
size: -; D: TRBD2; V: TRBV4-2; length: 21; J: TRBJ2-6; DNA: TGTGCCAGCAGCCAAGATCGGTCCGGGCTAGCGGCAGACCCTGGGGCCAACGTCCTGACTTTC; CDR3: CASSQDRSGLAADPGANVLTF
size: -; D: -; V: TRBV3-1/TRBV3-2; length: 15; J: TRBJ1-3; DNA: TGTGCCAGCAGCCAACGTCAGATCTCTGGAAACACCATATATTTT; CDR3: CASSQRQISGNTIYF
size: -; D: TRBD2; V: TRBV2; length: 15; J: TRBJ2-3; DNA: TGTGCCAGCAACGCAGCGGGGGCGATAGCAGATACGCAGTATTTT; CDR3: CASNAAGAIADTQYF
size: -; D: TRBD1; V: TRBV29-1; length: 13; J: TRBJ1-4; DNA: TGCAGCGCAGCGACAGGGTTTAGTGAAAAACTGTTTTTT; CDR3: CSAATGFSEKLFF
size: once; D: -; V: TRBV30; length: 15; J: TRBJ1-6; DNA: TGTGCCTGGAGTCCAACGATTGGGGGTAATTCACCCCTCCACTTT; CDR3: CAWSPTIGGNSPLHF
size: once; D: -; V: TRBV6-4; length: 14; J: TRBJ1-5; DNA: TGTGCCAGCAGTGAAACGGGGGTAAGTCAGCCCCAGCATTTT; CDR3: CASSETGVSQPQHF
size: once; D: -; V: TRBV6-2/TRBV6-3; length: 15; J: TRBJ1-6; DNA: TGTGCCAGCAGTTACTCGACCCGGCGAAATTCACCCCTCCACTTT; CDR3: CASSYSTRRNSPLHF
size: -; D: -; V: TRBV2; length: 14; J: TRBJ1-1; DNA: TGTGCCAGCATGCGGTCGGACCCGAACACTGAAGCTTTCTTT; CDR3: CASMRSDPNTEAFF
size: -; D: TRBD1; V: TRBV4-2; length: 16; J: TRBJ2-1; DNA: TGTGCCAGCAGCCAAATAGGGACAGGGGGGGACAATGAGCAGTTCTTC; CDR3: CASSQIGTGGDNEQFF
size: -; D: -; V: TRBV19; length: 13; J: TRBJ1-3; DNA: TGTGCCAGTAGTCGACACCTTGGAAACACCATATATTTT; CDR3: CASSRHLGNTIYF
size: once; D: -; V: TRBV4-1; length: 17; J: TRBJ1-5; DNA: TGCGCCAGCAGCCAAGGGACCCGGACGGGATCTTTACTGCCCCAGCATTTT; CDR3: CASSQGTRTGSLLPQHF
size: -; D: -; V: TRBV2; length: 15; J: TRBJ1-4; DNA: TGTGCCAGCAGTGGGCAGGGGCAGGCTAATGAAAAACTGTTTTTT; CDR3: CASSGQGQANEKLFF
size: once; D: -; V: TRBV18; length: 14; J: TRBJ2-1; DNA: TGTGCCAGCTCACTTAAGACAGAATACAATGAGCAGTTCTTC; CDR3: CASSLKTEYNEQFF
size: -; D: -; V: TRBV5-6; length: 16; J: TRBJ2-7; DNA: TGTGCCAGCAGCTTTAAATGGCAGCGAAGGGGGTACGAGCAGTACTTC; CDR3: CASSFKWQRRGYEQYF
size: once; D: TRBD1; V: TRBV3-1/TRBV3-2; length: 16; J: TRBJ1-2; DNA: TGTGCCAGCAGGTCTCAGGGGACAGGGGGAAACTATGGCTACACCTTC; CDR3: CASRSQGTGGNYGYTF
size: -; D: TRBD2; V: TRBV11-2; length: 18; J: TRBJ2-5; DNA: TGTGCCAGCAGCTCACGCGGCGGGGGGATAGGGTACCAAGAGACCCAGTACTTC; CDR3: CASSSRGGGIGYQETQYF
size: -; D: TRBD1; V: TRBV10-3; length: 14; J: TRBJ1-1; DNA: TGTGCCATCAGACGACAGGGTTTAGGCACTGAAGCTTTCTTT; CDR3: CAIRRQGLGTEAFF
size: -; D: -; V: TRBV6-6; length: 14; J: TRBJ1-5; DNA: TGTGCCAGCAGCCGATCAGACAGCAATCAGCCCCAGCATTTT; CDR3: CASSRSDSNQPQHF
size: once; D: TRBD1; V: TRBV24-1; length: 14; J: TRBJ2-5; DNA: TGTGCCACCAGCCCAGGGACAGGGGGAGAGACCCAGTACTTC; CDR3: CATSPGTGGETQYF
size: -; D: TRBD1; V: TRBV15; length: 15; J: TRBJ1-2; DNA: TGTGCCACCAGCACAATTTTCCAGGGGGTGGGTGGCTACACCTTC; CDR3: CATSTIFQGVGGYTF
size: -; D: -; V: TRBV29-1; length: 13; J: TRBJ1-2; DNA: TGCAGCGTTGGGGCCCAGGGAGGATCTGGCTACACCTTC; CDR3: CSVGAQGGSGYTF
size: -; D: -; V: TRBV5-1; length: 15; J: TRBJ1-1; DNA: TGCGCCAGCAGCGAGGACATCCGGTTGGGCGCTGAAGCTTTCTTT; CDR3: CASSEDIRLGAEAFF
size: -; D: -; V: TRBV6-5; length: 14; J: TRBJ1-5; DNA: TGTGCCAGCAGTCCCGGGAACGACAATCAGCCCCAGCATTTT; CDR3: CASSPGNDNQPQHF